Below are 10 T cell receptor beta chains sequenced from a single sample in a study of PD-L1 blockade in urothelial cancer. Repertoires were generated with immunoSEQ multiplex PCR, while TCRdb's copy carries only in-frame clones and drops some. The data contain about 23,000 clones, about 90% of them singletons. Time point meaning: peripheral blood 6 weeks after treatment start. Sequenced here: PBMCs, sampled around atezolizumab (anti-PD-L1) treatment. The receptors come from a woman aged 55-70 years with urothelial cancer.

This clone occurred once. The CDR3 DNA reads as TGCGCCAGCAGTCAATCGGAGGGGCAATCAACTAATGAAAAACTGTTTTTT. Encoded protein: CASSQSEGQSTNEKLFF. The V and J genes are TRBV23-1 and TRBJ1-4; a weak D match, TRBD1 (5 bases). TRBV23-1 is recorded as an ORF, its role being uncertain. V lost 0 bases, J lost 0 bases, and 11 bases lay in between. The CDR3 has 17 amino acids.

The chain has TRBV18 and TRBJ2-1, with TRBD2 matching over 10 bases. The CDR3 has 15 amino acids. Germline assignment: CDR1 KGHSH and CDR2 LQKENI. V lost 3 bases and J lost 5; bases outside the gene matches: 4. The CDR3 sequence: CASSPSSGSHNEQFF. The CDR3 DNA follows: TGTGCCAGCTCACCGTCTAGCGGGAGCCACAATGAGCAGTTCTTC.

The chain is built from TRBV19 and TRBJ1-5, with D hard to call. V lost 7 bases and J lost 14, with 18 bases in between. This CDR3 spans 12 amino acids. Looked up from germline, CDR1 is LNHDA and CDR2 is SQIVND (reference sequence). As DNA, the CDR3 is TGTGCCAGTACCGCCGGGTCCAGCATTGAGCATTTT. It is translated as CASTAGSSIEHF.

The chain carries TRBV10-2 and TRBJ2-3, with 8 nucleotides matching TRBD1. Trimming removed 6 bases from V and 2 bases from J; junction bases left unmatched: 7. CDR1 is WSHSY and CDR2 is SAAADI in the germline V gene. The length of the CDR3 is 15 residues. CDR3 DNA sequence: TGCGCCAGCAGGCGGACAGGGTCAGTCACAGATACGCAGTATTTT. Translating gives CASRRTGSVTDTQYF.

Only one count was recorded for this clone. J is TRBJ1-1 and V is TRBV11-2, with TRBD1 matching over 11 bases. Germline values: CDR1 SGHAT, CDR2 FQNNGV. The trim removed 5 bases at V and 5 bases at J, leaving 4 bases unmatched. The CDR3 has 14 residues. This CDR3 reads CASSRDRGVTEAFF. The CDR3 bases are TGTGCCAGCAGCCGGGACAGGGGGGTAACTGAAGCTTTCTTT.

This clone was observed once. This chain connects TRBV28 to TRBJ2-1; D not certain. The CDR3 has 13 amino acids. The germline CDR1 and CDR2 sequences are MDHEN and SYDVKM. Trimming pared 3 bases from V and 12 bases from J, leaving 15 bases between. The CDR3 nucleotides read TGTGCCAGCAGTTTCCAGAGACATTCTGGGCAGTTCTTC. Translation gives CASSFQRHSGQFF.

The chain is built from TRBV4-2 and TRBJ2-7; D might be TRBD1 (5 bases). The CDR3 has 16 amino acids. Per the germline V gene, CDR1 is LGHNA and CDR2 is YNFKEQ. V was clipped by 4 bases and J by 3 bases, with 19 bases between them. Here the CDR3 reads CASSPRQLGRHYEQYF. The CDR3 DNA reads TGTGCCAGCAGCCCTAGACAGCTGGGGCGCCACTACGAGCAGTACTTC.

The chain combines TRBV9 with TRBJ2-7; D gene unclear. CDR3 size: 13 residues. V was shortened by 3 bases and J by 5 bases, with 12 bases between the two germline ends. Germline loops: CDR1 SGDLS, CDR2 YYNGEE. CDR3 in DNA: TGTGCCAGCAGCGCCTTTAGTATGAACGAGCAGTACTTC. Its protein product is CASSAFSMNEQYF.

V and J are TRBV5-1 and TRBJ2-3, with a tentative D call TRBD2 (5 bases). From germline, CDR1 is SGHRS and CDR2 YFSETQ. This CDR3 is 11 amino acids long. V lost 4 bases, J lost 7 bases, and 7 bases lay in between. The CDR3 sequence is CASSREYTQYF. The CDR3 DNA is TGCGCCAGCAGCAGGGAGTATACGCAGTATTTT.

This clone was picked up one time. The chain is built from TRBV5-4 and TRBJ1-4, with D possibly TRBD1 on 6 matching bases. Trimming cost V 1 base and J 0 bases, with 10 bases left between them. Germline V gives CDR1 SGHNT, CDR2 YYREEE (reference sequence). The CDR3 is made up of 16 amino acids. The DNA for the CDR3 is TGTGCCAGCAGCTTGAAACAGGGTGCAACTAATGAAAAACTGTTTTTT. Its protein is CASSLKQGATNEKLFF.